This T cell receptor (beta chain) was retrieved from a study of blood T cell repertoires in COVID-19. Trimming pared 5 bases from V and 1 base from J, leaving 8 bases between. Germline V gives CDR1 SGHAT, CDR2 FQNNGV. There are 13 residues in the CDR3. Libraries were prepared by immunoSEQ multiplex PCR; TCRdb keeps only in-frame clonotypes and omits some of them. Of roughly 670,000 clones listed, around 90% are singletons. The sample was peripheral blood. The chain couples TRBV11-2 to TRBJ1-2; the D is unclear. The source is a woman younger than 30 with acute or convalescent COVID-19. The DNA of the CDR3 is TGTGCCAGCAGCCTCGAGAATAACTATGGCTACACCTTC. It codes for CASSLENNYGYTF.